This T cell receptor (beta chain) was recorded in a study of blood T cell repertoires in COVID-19. Study in general: Samples of COVID-19 (acute and convalescent) were obtained from the United States, Italy and Spain. Sources were T cells, B-cell-depleted T cells, or PBMCs; the material itself was cDNA or gDNA.

Original processing notes: Estimation of nucleated cell counts relied on the amplification of reference gene primers. Profiling relied on immunoSEQ multiplex PCR, and the TCRdb table lists in-frame clones only, not all of them. D and trimming come from the DNA, and the V and J calls and clone size come from that table. The sample consists of 380,000 or so clones, approximately 80% of them appearing once. In the case of this clone: This sample also contains other DNA sequences that code for the same CDR3.

Sequenced: peripheral blood. The source of this sequence is a human donor with acute or convalescent COVID-19. The donor label of this sample is uncertain.

CDR3: CASSLGQGSTGELFF. The CDR3 DNA reads TGTGCCAGCAGCCTCGGACAGGGAAGCACCGGGGAGCTGTTTTTT. V usage is TRBV28 and J usage is TRBJ2-2; 8 bases are shared with TRBD1. CDR3 length equals 15 residues. Germline CDR1 MDHEN, CDR2 SYDVKM. Trimming cost V 6 bases and J 4 bases; bases outside gene matches: 7.